This is a list of T cell receptor beta chains from one sample in a study of blood T cell repertoires in COVID-19. Data came from immunoSEQ multiplex PCR; TCRdb stores just in-frame clones and leaves some out. This table holds about 130,000 clones, approximately 86% found once. Sequences were obtained from peripheral blood. The source is a woman aged 50 to 60 who had recovered from COVID-19. Both conserved end residues are part of each CDR3. A D gene is named only where the DNA matches it firmly. Rows may omit the clone size; those that give it use once, few, many or a size class.

v_gene	j_gene	d_gene	abundance	CDR3nt	CDR3aa
TRBV11-2	TRBJ1-2	TRBD1	.	TGTGCCAGCAGTATGGACAGGATAGGCTACACCTTC	CASSMDRIGYTF
TRBV9	TRBJ2-1	TRBD1	once	TGTGCCAGCAGCGTACTCTCCGGACAGGGGAGTCGAGGCAATGAGCAGTTCTTC	CASSVLSGQGSRGNEQFF
TRBV2	TRBJ2-4	.	.	TGTGCCAGCAGTGAACCCGTAAATCTAGCCAAAAACATTCAGTACTTC	CASSEPVNLAKNIQYF
TRBV3-1/TRBV3-2	TRBJ1-6	.	.	TGTGCCAGCAGCCAAATCGGTGGTTCACCCCTCCACTTT	CASSQIGGSPLHF
TRBV29-1	TRBJ2-3	.	.	TGCAGCGTGCGCGGCACAGATACGCAGTATTTT	CSVRGTDTQYF
TRBV3-1/TRBV3-2	TRBJ2-2	TRBD1	.	TGTGCCAGCAGCACGAGGACAGGGAGGAATAGCACCGGGGAGCTGTTTTTT	CASSTRTGRNSTGELFF
TRBV27	TRBJ1-6	.	.	TGTGCCAGCTCGTCCTGGGGGGGGTCTAATTCACCCCTCCACTTT	CASSSWGGSNSPLHF
TRBV6-5	TRBJ1-1	.	.	TGTGCCAGCAGTTACGTCGGGGTACGGGGTGAAGCTTTCTTT	CASSYVGVRGEAFF
TRBV30	TRBJ2-3	TRBD1	.	TGTGCCTGGAGTGAGGGGACAGGGATCACAGATACGCAGTATTTT	CAWSEGTGITDTQYF
TRBV27	TRBJ2-5	.	.	TGTGCCAGCAGTTTCCGGCCCGGGAGAACCCAGTACTTC	CASSFRPGRTQYF
TRBV5-1	TRBJ2-3	TRBD2	.	TGCGCCAGCAGCACAGGGACTAGCGGGGCGGGATTCACAGATACGCAGTATTTT	CASSTGTSGAGFTDTQYF
TRBV11-1	TRBJ1-1	.	.	TGTGCCAGCAGCACTGCCCGGGGGGGGAACACTGAAGCTTTCTTT	CASSTARGGNTEAFF
TRBV12-5	TRBJ2-1	TRBD2	.	TGTGCTAGTGGTCCCCGGGGACTAGCGGGAGACAATGAGCAGTTCTTC	CASGPRGLAGDNEQFF
TRBV4-1	TRBJ1-5	TRBD1	.	TGCGCCAGCAGCCCCGGGACAGGGGGGTATCAGCCCCAGCATTTT	CASSPGTGGYQPQHF
TRBV5-1	TRBJ2-2	.	once	TGCGCCAGCAGCTTCACGGTTGGAGGGCTTTATACCGGGGAGCTGTTTTTT	CASSFTVGGLYTGELFF
TRBV18	TRBJ1-2	TRBD1	.	TGTGCCAGCTCACCGGACAGGGGAGGCTATGGCTACACCTTC	CASSPDRGGYGYTF
TRBV6-6	TRBJ2-7	.	.	TGTGCCAGCAGTTACGCCGGGTTACTCTCCGAGCAGTACTTC	CASSYAGLLSEQYF
TRBV7-2	TRBJ1-1	.	.	TGTGCCAGCAGCCCGGGGGTTCCCCCCCACGCTTTCTTT	CASSPGVPPHAFF
TRBV4-2	TRBJ2-7	.	.	TGTGCCAGCAGCCAAGACCTCGTGGGCAGCTCCTACGAGCAGTACTTC	CASSQDLVGSSYEQYF
TRBV15	TRBJ2-2	.	once	TGTGCCACCAGCAGACTGAGGGTCGCACCCTACACCGGGGAGCTGTTTTTT	CATSRLRVAPYTGELFF
TRBV19	TRBJ2-1	.	once	TGTGCCAGTAGTATCGGGCAGGGGCTCTACAATGAGCAGTTCTTC	CASSIGQGLYNEQFF
TRBV4-2	TRBJ1-1	.	.	TGTGCCAGCAGCACCCGGACACGCTACACTGAAGCTTTCTTT	CASSTRTRYTEAFF
TRBV19	TRBJ1-5	.	.	TGTGCCAGTAGTAGAGGGAGCAATCAGCCCCAGCATTTT	CASSRGSNQPQHF
TRBV11-3	TRBJ2-7	TRBD2	.	TGTGCCAGCAGCTTAGACACCTGGACTAGCACCACAAGAGCCTACGAGCAGTACTTC	CASSLDTWTSTTRAYEQYF
TRBV11-3	TRBJ2-7	.	.	TGTGCCAGCAGCTTAACAGGTTACGAGCAGTACTTC	CASSLTGYEQYF
TRBV30	TRBJ2-1	TRBD1	.	TGTGCCTGGAGGGGGGACAGTACCTACAATGAGCAGTTCTTC	CAWRGDSTYNEQFF
TRBV5-4	TRBJ2-2	.	once	TGTGCCAGCAGCTTGGACTCTAACACCGGGGAGCTGTTTTTT	CASSLDSNTGELFF
TRBV19	TRBJ1-1	TRBD1	.	TGTGCCTCTCGACCCTTACCGGGACAGGGGACTGAAGCTTTCTTT	CASRPLPGQGTEAFF
TRBV11-1	TRBJ1-1	.	.	TGTGCCAGCAGCTTACAGGCCATGAACACTGAAGCTTTCTTT	CASSLQAMNTEAFF
TRBV5-1	TRBJ1-2	.	.	TGCGCCAGCAGCTTCCCTTCACAGGGTACTTATGGCCACACCTTC	CASSFPSQGTYGHTF
TRBV28	TRBJ2-1	.	.	TGTGCCAGCAGTTTAGGCACAATTCAGTTCTTC	CASSLGTIQFF
TRBV9	TRBJ1-2	.	.	TGTGCCAGCAGTCCAGGGTCAATAGACTATGGCTACACCTTC	CASSPGSIDYGYTF
TRBV4-2	TRBJ1-1	.	once	TGTGCCAGCAGCCAGGGGGACGAAACAGGGAGATTCTTT	CASSQGDETGRFF
TRBV5-1	TRBJ2-7	TRBD2	.	TGCGCCAGCAGCTTCGGGGGGTTCAGGGCCCACGAGCAGTACTTC	CASSFGGFRAHEQYF
TRBV11-2	TRBJ2-7	.	.	TGTGCCAGCAGCTTGGAGGGCCGGGGGTCCTACGAGCAGTACTTC	CASSLEGRGSYEQYF
TRBV7-9	TRBJ1-2	.	.	TGTGCCAGCAGCCAGACAGGTGTCGACTATGGCTACACCTTC	CASSQTGVDYGYTF
TRBV27	TRBJ1-1	.	.	TGTGCCAGCAACAATCAGGGGAACACTGAAGCTTTCTTT	CASNNQGNTEAFF
TRBV6-5	TRBJ2-7	TRBD2	.	TGTGCCAGCCGGGGATTTAGCGGGAGAAACGAGCAGTACTTC	CASRGFSGRNEQYF
TRBV6-5	TRBJ2-2	TRBD1	.	TGTGCCAGTTCTAGGGGGCCTAACACCGGGGAGCTGTTTTTT	CASSRGPNTGELFF
TRBV15	TRBJ2-1	.	.	TGTGCCACCAGCAGAGATTCGGGGACTGCCTACAATGAGCAGTTCTTC	CATSRDSGTAYNEQFF
TRBV2	TRBJ2-1	.	.	TGTGCCAGCAGTGGTTGGGGCAGGGCTAATGAGCAGTTCTTC	CASSGWGRANEQFF
TRBV11-2	TRBJ2-7	TRBD2	.	TGTGCCAGCAGCCCCACGGGAGGGCCCTACGAGCAGTACTTC	CASSPTGGPYEQYF
TRBV7-2	TRBJ1-1	.	.	TGTGCCAGCAGCTACTCGAACACTGAAGCTTTCTTT	CASSYSNTEAFF
TRBV2	TRBJ1-1	TRBD1	.	TGTGCCAGCAGGCTACTGACAGGGGGCGCAGACGCTTTCTTT	CASRLLTGGADAFF
TRBV29-1	TRBJ1-1	.	.	TGCAGCGTTGGCGCGGGGGCAGACACTGAAGCTTTCTTT	CSVGAGADTEAFF
TRBV27	TRBJ2-2	.	.	TGTGCCAGCAGTAGCAGGCGCACCGGGGAGCTGTTTTTT	CASSSRRTGELFF
TRBV19	TRBJ2-3	.	.	TGTGCCAGTAGTATCGGTCAGGGTACCGCAGATACGCAGTATTTT	CASSIGQGTADTQYF
TRBV3-1/TRBV3-2	TRBJ1-1	.	.	TGTGCCAGCAGCCGCCGACAAGTGAACACTGAAGCTTTCTTT	CASSRRQVNTEAFF
TRBV9	TRBJ2-3	TRBD1	.	TGTGCCAGCAGCGCAGGGGGACCTAGCACAGATACGCAGTATTTT	CASSAGGPSTDTQYF
TRBV4-1	TRBJ1-4	.	.	TGCGCCAGCAGCCTAATAATTCCATGGGGCAGGGTCGTCGAAAAACTGTTTTTT	CASSLIIPWGRVVEKLFF